The text below deals with one TCR beta chain. PCR involved 60 Vbeta and 13 Jbeta primers. TCRdb's table, derived via immunoSEQ multiplex PCR, lists solely in-frame clones and lacks some. There are about 170,000 clones in the sample; approximately 79% occur only once, and about 0.93% lies in the top ten. The sample comes from a study of cytomegalovirus exposure and HLA in healthy donors. Trimming cost V 7 bases and J 5 bases, with 15 bases left between them. Germline CDR1 is SGHRS and CDR2 is YFSETQ. This CDR3 is built from 13 residues. The specimen was PBMCs. The clonotype was recovered from a woman between 50 and 59 years old in good health and CMV-seropositive. The chain links TRBV5-1 to TRBJ1-1; D is unresolved. Written as DNA, the CDR3 is TGCGCCAGCTCGCGTTGGGCGGGAACTGAAGCTTTCTTT. Amino acids: CASSRWAGTEAFF.